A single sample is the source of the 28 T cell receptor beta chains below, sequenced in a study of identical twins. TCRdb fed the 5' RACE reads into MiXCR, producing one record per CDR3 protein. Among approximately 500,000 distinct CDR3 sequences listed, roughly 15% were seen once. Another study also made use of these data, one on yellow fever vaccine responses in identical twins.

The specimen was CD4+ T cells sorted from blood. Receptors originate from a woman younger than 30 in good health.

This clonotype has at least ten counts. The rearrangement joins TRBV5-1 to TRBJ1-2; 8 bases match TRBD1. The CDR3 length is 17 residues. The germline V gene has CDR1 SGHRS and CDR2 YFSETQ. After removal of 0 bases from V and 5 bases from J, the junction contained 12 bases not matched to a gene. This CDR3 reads CASSLGGQGGYRYGYTF. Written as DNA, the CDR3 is TGCGCCAGCAGCTTGGGTGGACAGGGAGGATATCGATATGGCTACACCTTC.

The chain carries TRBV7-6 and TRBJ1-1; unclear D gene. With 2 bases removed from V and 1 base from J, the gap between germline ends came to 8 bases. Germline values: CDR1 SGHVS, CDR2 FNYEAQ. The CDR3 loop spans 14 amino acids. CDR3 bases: TGTGCCAGCAGCTTACAGCCCACGAACACTGAAGCTTTCTTT. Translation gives CASSLQPTNTEAFF.

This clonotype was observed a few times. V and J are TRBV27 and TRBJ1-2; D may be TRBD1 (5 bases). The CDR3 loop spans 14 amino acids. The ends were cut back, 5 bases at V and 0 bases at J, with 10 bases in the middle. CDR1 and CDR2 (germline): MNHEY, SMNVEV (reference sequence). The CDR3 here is CASSTRQTNYGYTF. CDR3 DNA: TGTGCCAGCAGTACCCGACAGACTAACTATGGCTACACCTTC.

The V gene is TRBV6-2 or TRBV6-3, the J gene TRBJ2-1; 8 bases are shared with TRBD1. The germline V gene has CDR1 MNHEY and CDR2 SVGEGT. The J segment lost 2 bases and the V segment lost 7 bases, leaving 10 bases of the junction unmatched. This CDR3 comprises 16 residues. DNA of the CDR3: TGTGCCAGCAACCCACAGACAGGGGAGACCTACAATGAGCAGTTCTTC. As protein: CASNPQTGETYNEQFF.

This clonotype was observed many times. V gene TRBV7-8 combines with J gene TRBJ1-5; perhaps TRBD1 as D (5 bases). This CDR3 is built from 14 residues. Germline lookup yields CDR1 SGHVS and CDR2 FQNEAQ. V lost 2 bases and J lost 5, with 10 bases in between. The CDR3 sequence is CASSLTARDQPQHF. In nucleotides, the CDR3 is TGTGCCAGCAGCTTAACGGCCAGGGATCAGCCCCAGCATTTT. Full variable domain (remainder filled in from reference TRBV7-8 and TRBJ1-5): GAGVSQSPRYKVAKRGQDVALRCDPISGHVSLFWYQQALGQGPEFLTYFQNEAQLDKSGLPSDRFFAERPEGSVSTLKIQRTQQEDSAVYLCASSLTARDQPQHFGDGTRLSIL.

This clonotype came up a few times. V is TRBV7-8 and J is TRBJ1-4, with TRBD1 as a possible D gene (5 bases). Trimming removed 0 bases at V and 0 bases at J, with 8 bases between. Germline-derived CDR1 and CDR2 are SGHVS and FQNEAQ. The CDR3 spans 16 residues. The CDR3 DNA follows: TGTGCCAGCAGCTTAGCGGGGCACTCAACTAATGAAAAACTGTTTTTT. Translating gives CASSLAGHSTNEKLFF.

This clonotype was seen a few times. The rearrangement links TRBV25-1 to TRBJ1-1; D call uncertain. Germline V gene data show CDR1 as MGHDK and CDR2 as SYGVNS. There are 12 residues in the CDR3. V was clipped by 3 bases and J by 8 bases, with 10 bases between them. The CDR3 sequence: CASSDQTSEAFF. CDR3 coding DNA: TGTGCCAGCAGTGATCAGACGTCGGAAGCTTTCTTT.

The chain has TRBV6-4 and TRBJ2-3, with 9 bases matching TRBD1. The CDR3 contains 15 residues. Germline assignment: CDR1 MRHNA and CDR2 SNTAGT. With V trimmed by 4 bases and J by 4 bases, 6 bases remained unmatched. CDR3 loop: CASSASGTGPDTQYF. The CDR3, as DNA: TGTGCCAGCAGTGCATCCGGGACAGGGCCAGATACGCAGTATTTT.

The CDR3 region is CASRSGHLYSYNEQFF. As DNA, the CDR3 is TGTGCCAGCAGATCGGGACACCTGTATTCATACAATGAGCAGTTCTTC. The gene calls are TRBV2 and TRBJ2-1; D is possibly TRBD1 (6 bases). Germline V lookup: CDR1 SNHLY, CDR2 FYNNEI. CDR3 length equals 16 residues. V lost 6 bases, J lost 4 bases, and 19 bases lay in between.

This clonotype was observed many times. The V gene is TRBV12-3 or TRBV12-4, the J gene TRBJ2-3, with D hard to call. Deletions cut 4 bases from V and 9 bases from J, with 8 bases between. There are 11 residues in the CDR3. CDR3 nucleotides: TGTGCCAGCAGTTCATCCCTGACGCAGTATTTT. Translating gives CASSSSLTQYF.

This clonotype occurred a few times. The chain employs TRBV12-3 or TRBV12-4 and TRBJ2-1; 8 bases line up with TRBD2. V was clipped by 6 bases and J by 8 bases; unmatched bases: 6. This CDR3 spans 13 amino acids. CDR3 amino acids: CASRIAGRDEQFF. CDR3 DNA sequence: TGTGCCAGCAGGATAGCGGGACGGGATGAGCAGTTCTTC.

The CDR3 DNA follows: TGTGCCATCAGGGTCTCTAAGGCTGAAGCTTTCTTT. As protein: CAIRVSKAEAFF. This chain connects TRBV10-3 to TRBJ1-1; D remains ambiguous. V was shortened by 6 bases and J by 6 bases, with 11 bases between the two germline ends. CDR1 is ENHRY and CDR2 is SYGVKD in the germline V gene. The CDR3 is made up of 12 amino acids.

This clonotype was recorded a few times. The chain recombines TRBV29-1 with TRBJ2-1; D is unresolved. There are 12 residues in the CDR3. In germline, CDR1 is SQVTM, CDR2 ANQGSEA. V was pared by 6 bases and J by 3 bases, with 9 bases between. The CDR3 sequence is CSVRLVYNEQFF. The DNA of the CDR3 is TGCAGCGTACGGCTGGTCTACAATGAGCAGTTCTTC.

The CDR3 bases are TGTGCCAGCAGACAGCCCGGGACAGGGTACAATGAGCAGTTCTTC. Amino acid sequence: CASRQPGTGYNEQFF. The chain recombines TRBV12-3 or TRBV12-4 with TRBJ2-1, with TRBD1 matching 9 bases. The CDR3 spans 15 residues. The trim removed 6 bases at V and 4 bases at J, leaving 7 bases unmatched.

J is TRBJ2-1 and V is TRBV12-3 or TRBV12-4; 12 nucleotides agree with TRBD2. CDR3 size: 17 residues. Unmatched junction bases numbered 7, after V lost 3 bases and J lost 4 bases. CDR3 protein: CASSFGLAGGRYNEQFF. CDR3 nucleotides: TGTGCCAGCAGTTTCGGGCTAGCGGGGGGGCGGTACAATGAGCAGTTCTTC.

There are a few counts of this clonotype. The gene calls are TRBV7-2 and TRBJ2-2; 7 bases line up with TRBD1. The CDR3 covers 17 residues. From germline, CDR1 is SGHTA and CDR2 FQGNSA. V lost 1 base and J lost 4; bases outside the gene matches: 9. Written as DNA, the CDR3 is TGTGCCAGCAGCTTAGTCGAGGGGGCGATTCTCACCGGGGAGCTGTTTTTT. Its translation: CASSLVEGAILTGELFF. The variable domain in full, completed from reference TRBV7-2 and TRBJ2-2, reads GAGVSQSPSNKVTEKGKDVELRCDPISGHTALYWYRQSLGQGLEFLIYFQGNSAPDKSGLPSDRFSAERTGGSVSTLTIQRTQQEDSAVYLCASSLVEGAILTGELFFGEGSRLTVL.

For the CDR3, the DNA is TGTGCCAGCACCCCCAGCGGGGGACCCGGGGAGCTGTTTTTT. Encoded protein: CASTPSGGPGELFF. The chain recombines TRBV2 with TRBJ2-2; 8 bases are a match to TRBD2. CDR3 size: 14 residues. The germline V gene has CDR1 SNHLY and CDR2 FYNNEI. V shed 7 bases and J 6 bases; nucleotides not matched to a gene: 7.

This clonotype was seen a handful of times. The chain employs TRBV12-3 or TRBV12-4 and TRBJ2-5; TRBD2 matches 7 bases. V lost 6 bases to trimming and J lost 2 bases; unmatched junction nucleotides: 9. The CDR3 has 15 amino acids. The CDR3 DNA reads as TGTGCCAGCAGCGGCCGGGTAGCGGGTCAAGAGACCCAGTACTTC. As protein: CASSGRVAGQETQYF.

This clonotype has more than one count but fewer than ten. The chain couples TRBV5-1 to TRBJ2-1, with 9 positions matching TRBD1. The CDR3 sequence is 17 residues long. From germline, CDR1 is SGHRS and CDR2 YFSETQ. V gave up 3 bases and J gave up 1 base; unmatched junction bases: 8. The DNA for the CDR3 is TGCGCCAGCAGCTCCGAGGGGGGACAGGGTTCCTACAATGAGCAGTTCTTC. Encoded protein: CASSSEGGQGSYNEQFF.

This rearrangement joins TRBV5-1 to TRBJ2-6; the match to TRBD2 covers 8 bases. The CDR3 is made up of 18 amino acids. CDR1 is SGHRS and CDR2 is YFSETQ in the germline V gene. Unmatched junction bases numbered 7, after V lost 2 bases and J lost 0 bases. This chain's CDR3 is CASSLQLAASSGANVLTF. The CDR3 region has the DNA TGCGCCAGCAGCTTACAACTAGCGGCCTCCTCTGGGGCCAACGTCCTGACTTTC.

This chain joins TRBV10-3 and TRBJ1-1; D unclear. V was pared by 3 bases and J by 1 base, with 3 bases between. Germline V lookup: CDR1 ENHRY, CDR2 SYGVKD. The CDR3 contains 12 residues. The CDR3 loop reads CAISDGNTEAFF. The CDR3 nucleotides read TGTGCCATCAGTGACGGGAACACTGAAGCTTTCTTT.

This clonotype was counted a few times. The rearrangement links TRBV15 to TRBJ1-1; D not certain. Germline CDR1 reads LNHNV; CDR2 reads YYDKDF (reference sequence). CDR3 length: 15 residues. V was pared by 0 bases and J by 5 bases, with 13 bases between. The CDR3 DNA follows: TGTGCCACCAGCAGAGATTTGAGGGATCGGACTGAAGCTTTCTTT. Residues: CATSRDLRDRTEAFF.

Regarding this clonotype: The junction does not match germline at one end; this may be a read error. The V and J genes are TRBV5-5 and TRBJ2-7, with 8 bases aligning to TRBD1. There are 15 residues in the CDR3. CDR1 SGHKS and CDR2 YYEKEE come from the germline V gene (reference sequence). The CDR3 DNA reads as TGTGCCAGCAGCAACACCGGGACAGGTCTTTACGAGCGGTACTTC. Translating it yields CASSNTGTGLYERYF.

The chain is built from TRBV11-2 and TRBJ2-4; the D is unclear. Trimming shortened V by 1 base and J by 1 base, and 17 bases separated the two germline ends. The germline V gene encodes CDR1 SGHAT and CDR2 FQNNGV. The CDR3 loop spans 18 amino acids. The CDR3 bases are TGTGCCAGCAGCTTAGTGGCCGATCCCCTTCGGGCCAAAAACATTCAGTACTTC. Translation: CASSLVADPLRAKNIQYF.

This CDR3 reads CSASSGLQGAGETQYF. The CDR3 coding sequence is TGCAGTGCTAGTTCGGGGCTACAGGGGGCGGGGGAGACCCAGTACTTC. The chain is built from TRBV20-1 and TRBJ2-5; 9 nucleotides align to TRBD1. V shed 3 bases, J shed 5 bases, and the junction held 13 bases outside the gene matches. The CDR3 has 16 amino acids. Per germline, CDR1 DFQATT and CDR2 SNEGSKA (reference sequence).

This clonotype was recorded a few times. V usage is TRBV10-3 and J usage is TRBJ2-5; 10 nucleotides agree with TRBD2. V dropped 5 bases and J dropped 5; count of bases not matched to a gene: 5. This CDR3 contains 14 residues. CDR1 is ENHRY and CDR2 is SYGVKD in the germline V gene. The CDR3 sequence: CAISLAGAGETQYF. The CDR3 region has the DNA TGTGCCATCAGTCTAGCGGGAGCTGGTGAGACCCAGTACTTC.

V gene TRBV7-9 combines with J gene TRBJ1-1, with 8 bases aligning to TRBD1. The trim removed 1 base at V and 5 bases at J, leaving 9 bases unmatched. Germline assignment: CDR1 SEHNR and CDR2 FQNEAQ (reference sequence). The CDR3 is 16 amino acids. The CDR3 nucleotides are TGTGCCAGCAGCTTAGTCCAAGCAGGGGGCGGAACTGAAGCTTTCTTT. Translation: CASSLVQAGGGTEAFF.

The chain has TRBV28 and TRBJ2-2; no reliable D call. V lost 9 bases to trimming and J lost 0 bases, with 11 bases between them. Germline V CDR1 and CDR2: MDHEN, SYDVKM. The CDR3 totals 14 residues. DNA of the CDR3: TGTGCCAGTTTTAGCTTCGCGAACACCGGGGAGCTGTTTTTT. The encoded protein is CASFSFANTGELFF.